The source of this TCR beta chain is a study of cytomegalovirus exposure and HLA in healthy donors (dated by TCRdb to the late 2010s). Looking at the study overall: An earlier analysis of a few hundred of the donors reported 276 Gb of sequence data and 117 million unique TCR beta sequences obtained from approximately 180 million T cells. An early release covering 550 to 650 HLA-typed donors comprised about 320 gigabases of sequencing data and roughly 86 million unique TCR sequences. The genetic ancestry cluster associated with self-reported Caucasian donors included roughly 84% of the roughly 380 genotyped donors. The study was designed to test whether signatures of past pathogen exposure could be identified by cataloging public T cell receptors. The study used immunosequencing to profile the T cell repertoires of 666 subjects and linked those repertoires to cytomegalovirus serostatus. A separate validation cohort of roughly 120 different subjects was used in addition to the approximately 700-subject first cohort. The study combined high-throughput TCR immunosequencing, statistical association of individual TCRs with disease status, and machine learning to predict cytomegalovirus infection status. A later analysis re-analyzed previously published TCR beta repertoires from 600 to 850 donors and added high-resolution HLA genotyping to study TCR occurrence patterns. Rather than drawing on any new phenotypic data, the later analysis identified candidate immune exposures from TCR beta sequences and the way those sequences occurred across donors. To decide whether each TCR beta V gene segment behaved as functional or pseudogenic, an earlier analysis of fewer than 750 of the donors relied on high-throughput TCR beta sequencing. Donor age, sex, ethnicity and CMV serostatus were compiled alongside the repertoire data. A later genetic analysis used genome-wide SNP genotypes for about 60% of the 666 donors, treating that subset as a discovery cohort. Every discovery cohort repertoire had been produced on one sequencing platform. Both class I and class II loci were covered by HLA typing, at four-digit resolution. The number of donors typed differed by locus, with roughly 629-640 for A, B, C, DRB1 and DQB1, 522 for DQA1, about 610 for DPA1, and some 450 for DPB1. Roughly 5 DR-DQ haplotypes were handled as single units for association and clustering, since linkage in the cohort was strong. Across under 500 genotyped donors of the cohort, an average of approximately 240,000 unique TCR beta nucleotide sequences per donor were sequenced, and about a sixth of those sequences were non-productive. General conclusions and limits of the study: HLA typing was unavailable for some donors at each locus, so association tests used only the typed subset. In a later analysis, most CMV-associated TCR beta chains were found to appear HLA-restricted, with HLA associations seemingly driven largely by CMV exposure. The authors suggested that the approach could potentially be generalized to other disease states and immunological phenotypes. Presence/absence analyses assumed roughly uniform sequencing depth across donors, an assumption that may not hold. Because the 87-base-pair reads could not distinguish some IMGT-functional V segments, including TRBV6-2 and TRBV6-3, those segments were excluded. CMV serostatus was the only immune exposure information available for the cohort. In an earlier analysis of 450 to 750 of the donors, most TCR beta V segments appeared in productive rearrangements about 87% or about 30% of the time, broadly matching IMGT annotations. At a false discovery rate of 0.05, a later analysis linked around 17,000 TCR beta sequences to specific HLA alleles. The sequencing pipeline was judged likely to have produced a cluster of highly shared sequence variants as a technical artifact. Cytomegalovirus status was reported to be diagnosed by the classifier with high specificity and sensitivity in both the original and validation cohorts. The study gave a list of some 150 TCR beta chains associated with cytomegalovirus. Because counts were too low, seventeen rarely observed V segments, including chromosome 9 orphons, were excluded from the earlier analysis of a few hundred of the donors. Most TCR sequences were seen in very few donors, while some public TCRs were found in many individuals. In a later analysis, HLA-associated TCR beta chains showed more clonal expansion and lower generation probabilities than non-associated chains that were equally common. Linkage disequilibrium might explain the correlated functional status among segregating V segments, but an unknown experimental factor could not be excluded. Only TCR beta chains were sequenced in this cohort, and the absence of alpha or paired-chain data limited detectable features. A later genetic analysis associated a missense DCLRE1C variant with V-gene and J-gene trimming of TCR beta chains, and an independent cohort replicated the association. In vitro tests confirmed that a few of the cytomegalovirus-associated TCR beta chains recognize cytomegalovirus antigens. Compared with the approximately 600-donor mean, donors in an Asian-associated ancestry cluster had fewer N-insertions in productive TCRs, according to a later genetic analysis. When HLA alleles, especially DR and DQ, strongly co-occurred, TCR associations were difficult to assign to individual alleles. Several of the top co-occurrence clusters appeared to be linked to parvovirus B19, influenza, CMV and Epstein-Barr virus, according to a later analysis. According to a later analysis, TCR association rates differed among HLA loci, with DRB1 alleles showing the most associated TCRs and HLA-C alleles showing the fewest. A further reported finding was that TCR beta sequences accurately predicted the HLA-A and HLA-B alleles for most subjects in the first cohort.

The cohort was made up of approximately 670 healthy bone marrow donors. At the time of sampling, every cohort member was nominally healthy, though immune exposures that went unrecorded were likely present. The donor was CMV seronegative and belonged to the group of under 400 seronegative cohort members. Every donor gave a peripheral blood sample, and the peripheral blood mononuclear cells from that sample were used for TCR beta sequencing. The Qiagen DNeasy Blood Extraction Kit was used to extract genomic DNA from the blood cell samples. Comment on this clone: Its recognized antigen is unknown. No base quality values were provided; no much bigger clone lies one nucleotide off.

Library prep was done by the immunoSEQ multiplex PCR assay. A mixture of 60 forward primers for TCR Vbeta segments and 13 reverse primers for TCR Jbeta segments was used in the multiplex PCR. A multiplex PCR assay on genomic DNA amplified the CDR3 region of rearranged TCR beta genes. The amplified TCR beta libraries were sequenced on the Illumina HiSeq System as 87-base-pair reads. The paper's data handling went like this. A later analysis counted 75 million to 100 million unique TCR beta chains across the 666 repertoires, and 9.5 million to 11 million of these chains were shared by at least two donors. Raw reads were error-corrected and collapsed into unique sequences by a nearest-neighbor algorithm in which closely related sequences were merged to remove PCR and sequencing errors. V, D and J gene segments were assigned by aligning CDR3 sequences to IMGT reference sequences. For a sequence to be retained, a match of at least six nucleotides to both a V gene segment and a J gene segment was required. Rearrangements were classified as productive when the CDR3 lacked stop codons and remained in frame with V and J, and all other rearrangements were classified as non-productive. CDR3 was defined according to IMGT convention as the region running from the second conserved V-encoded cysteine to the conserved J-encoded phenylalanine. Sequences without an unambiguous match to a single V gene segment were excluded from the earlier analysis of about 600 of the donors. An earlier analysis of fewer than 750 of the donors called V segments functional above 56.7% productive rearrangements and segregating when the between-donor standard deviation exceeded 5%. A statistical classification framework was built for diagnosing cytomegalovirus status from the catalog of TCR beta chain sequences. V and J gene assignment, in a later analysis, came from comparing TCR nucleotide sequences with IMGT/GENE-DB human TR gene sequences. Using the TCRdist pipeline, a later analysis assigned CDR3 sequences along with most-parsimonious VDJ recombination scenarios. In a later analysis, each TCR beta chain was defined by its CDR3 amino acid sequence together with its V-gene family, and reads lacking a unique V-gene family were excluded. To address suspected cross-contamination and a sequencing artifact, a later analysis removed over 500 highly shared, low-generation-probability nucleotide sequences. In a later analysis, a clonal expansion index was calculated for each public chain from normalized within-repertoire ranks of inferred template counts. In a later analysis, generation probabilities were computed with a VDJ recombination model fitted to out-of-frame rearrangements, and the resulting probabilities were checked against IGoR. A later analysis scored TCR-TCR, TCR-HLA and TCR-CMV co-occurrence with hypergeometric tests, applying a repertoire-size bias correction to TCR pairs. To estimate false discovery rates, a later analysis permuted the HLA or CMV assignments 20 times. In a later analysis, co-occurring TCRs were grouped using DBSCAN, and TCRdist sequence similarity was added for clustering within HLA-allele-positive subsets. Repertoires with fewer than 30,000 or more than 120,000 public chains, plus five repertoires with anomalous nucleotide sharing, were excluded from co-occurrence clustering. The table was pulled from immuneACCESS by TCRdb, which kept in-frame rearrangements only. Such tables lose some clones; where checked, under half of the loss comes from unresolved V genes, and the rest has no known cause. The V and J calls and clone size come from that table; D and trimming were worked out from the DNA. Within this sample are some 65,000 clones, with 55% to 65% of them counted one time only. Approximately 2.6% of the sample is in the top ten clones.

The germline V gene encodes CDR1 MNHEY and CDR2 SMNVEV (reference sequence). Trimmed from V: 3 bases; trimmed from J: 6 bases; junction bases lacking a gene match: 5. The CDR3 goes from the cysteine to the phenylalanine over 13 residues. Of all the DNA, just the CDR3 is kept, 39 bases in frame from base 1. This clonotype originated in a man aged 30-40 years in good health and CMV-seronegative. Sequences were obtained from PBMCs. The chain couples TRBV27 to TRBJ2-7, and 7 junction bases match TRBD2. The nucleotides read TGTGCCAGCAGTTTCTCTCCGGGAGGCGAGCAGTACTTC. This yields the protein CASSFSPGGEQYF.